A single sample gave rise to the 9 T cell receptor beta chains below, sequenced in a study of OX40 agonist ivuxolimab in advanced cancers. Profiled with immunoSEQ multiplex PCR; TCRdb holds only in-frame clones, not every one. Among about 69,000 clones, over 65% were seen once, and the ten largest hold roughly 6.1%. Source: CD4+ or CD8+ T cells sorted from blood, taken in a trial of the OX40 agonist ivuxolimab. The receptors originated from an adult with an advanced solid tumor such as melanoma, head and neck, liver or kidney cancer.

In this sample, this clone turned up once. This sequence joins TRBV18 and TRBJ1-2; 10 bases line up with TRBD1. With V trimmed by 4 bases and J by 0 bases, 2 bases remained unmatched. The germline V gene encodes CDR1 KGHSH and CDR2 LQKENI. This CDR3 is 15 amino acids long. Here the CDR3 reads CASSQGTGANYGYTF. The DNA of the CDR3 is TGTGCCAGCTCACAAGGGACAGGGGCTAACTATGGCTACACCTTC.

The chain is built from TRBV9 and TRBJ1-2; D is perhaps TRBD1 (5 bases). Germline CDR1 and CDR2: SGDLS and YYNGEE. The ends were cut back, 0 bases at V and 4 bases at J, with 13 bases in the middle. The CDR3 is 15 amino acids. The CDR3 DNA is TGTGCCAGCAGCGTAGACGGGACTGGCCGCTATGGCTACACCTTC. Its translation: CASSVDGTGRYGYTF.

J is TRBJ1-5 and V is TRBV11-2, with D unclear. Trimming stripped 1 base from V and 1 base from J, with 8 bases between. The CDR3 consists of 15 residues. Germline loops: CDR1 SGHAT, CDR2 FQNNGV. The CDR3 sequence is CASSLGGLSNQPQHF. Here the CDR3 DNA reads TGTGCCAGCAGCTTAGGCGGACTAAGCAATCAGCCCCAGCATTTT.

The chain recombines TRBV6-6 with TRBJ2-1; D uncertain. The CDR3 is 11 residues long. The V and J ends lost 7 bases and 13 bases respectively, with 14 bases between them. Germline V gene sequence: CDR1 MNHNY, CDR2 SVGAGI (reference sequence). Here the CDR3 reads CASTLGTVQFF. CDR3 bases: TGTGCCAGCACCCTAGGTACAGTTCAGTTCTTC.

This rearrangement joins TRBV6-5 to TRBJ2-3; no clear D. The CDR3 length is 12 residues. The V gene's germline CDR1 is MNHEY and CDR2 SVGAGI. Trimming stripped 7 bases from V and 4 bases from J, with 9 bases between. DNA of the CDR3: TGTGCCAGCAATCAGGCATCAGATACGCAGTATTTT. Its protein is CASNQASDTQYF.

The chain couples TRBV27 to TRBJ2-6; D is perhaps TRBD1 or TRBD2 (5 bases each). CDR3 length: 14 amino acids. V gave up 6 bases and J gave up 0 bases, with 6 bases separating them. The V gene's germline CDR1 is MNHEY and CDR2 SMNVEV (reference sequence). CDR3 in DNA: TGTGCCAGCAGGGGGACCTCTGGGGCCAACGTCCTGACTTTC. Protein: CASRGTSGANVLTF.

DNA for the CDR3: TGTGCCAGCAGTAAAGAGGGCCAAGAGACCCAGTACTTC. As protein: CASSKEGQETQYF. The chain recombines TRBV2 with TRBJ2-5; D might be TRBD2 (5 bases). This CDR3 region has 13 residues. In germline, CDR1 is SNHLY, CDR2 FYNNEI. V was shortened by 5 bases and J by 1 base, with 8 bases between the two germline ends.

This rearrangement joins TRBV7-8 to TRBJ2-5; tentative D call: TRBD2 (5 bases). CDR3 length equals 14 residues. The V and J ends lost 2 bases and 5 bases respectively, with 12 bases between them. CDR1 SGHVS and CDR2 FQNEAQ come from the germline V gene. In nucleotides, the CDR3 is TGTGCCAGCAGCTTACGGGAATTCGGGGAGACCCAGTACTTC. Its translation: CASSLREFGETQYF.

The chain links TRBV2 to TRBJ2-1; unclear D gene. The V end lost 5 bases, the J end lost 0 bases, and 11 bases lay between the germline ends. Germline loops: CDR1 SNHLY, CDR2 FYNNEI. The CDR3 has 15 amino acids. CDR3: CASSMPGFSYNEQFF. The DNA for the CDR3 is TGTGCCAGCAGTATGCCGGGCTTCTCCTACAATGAGCAGTTCTTC.